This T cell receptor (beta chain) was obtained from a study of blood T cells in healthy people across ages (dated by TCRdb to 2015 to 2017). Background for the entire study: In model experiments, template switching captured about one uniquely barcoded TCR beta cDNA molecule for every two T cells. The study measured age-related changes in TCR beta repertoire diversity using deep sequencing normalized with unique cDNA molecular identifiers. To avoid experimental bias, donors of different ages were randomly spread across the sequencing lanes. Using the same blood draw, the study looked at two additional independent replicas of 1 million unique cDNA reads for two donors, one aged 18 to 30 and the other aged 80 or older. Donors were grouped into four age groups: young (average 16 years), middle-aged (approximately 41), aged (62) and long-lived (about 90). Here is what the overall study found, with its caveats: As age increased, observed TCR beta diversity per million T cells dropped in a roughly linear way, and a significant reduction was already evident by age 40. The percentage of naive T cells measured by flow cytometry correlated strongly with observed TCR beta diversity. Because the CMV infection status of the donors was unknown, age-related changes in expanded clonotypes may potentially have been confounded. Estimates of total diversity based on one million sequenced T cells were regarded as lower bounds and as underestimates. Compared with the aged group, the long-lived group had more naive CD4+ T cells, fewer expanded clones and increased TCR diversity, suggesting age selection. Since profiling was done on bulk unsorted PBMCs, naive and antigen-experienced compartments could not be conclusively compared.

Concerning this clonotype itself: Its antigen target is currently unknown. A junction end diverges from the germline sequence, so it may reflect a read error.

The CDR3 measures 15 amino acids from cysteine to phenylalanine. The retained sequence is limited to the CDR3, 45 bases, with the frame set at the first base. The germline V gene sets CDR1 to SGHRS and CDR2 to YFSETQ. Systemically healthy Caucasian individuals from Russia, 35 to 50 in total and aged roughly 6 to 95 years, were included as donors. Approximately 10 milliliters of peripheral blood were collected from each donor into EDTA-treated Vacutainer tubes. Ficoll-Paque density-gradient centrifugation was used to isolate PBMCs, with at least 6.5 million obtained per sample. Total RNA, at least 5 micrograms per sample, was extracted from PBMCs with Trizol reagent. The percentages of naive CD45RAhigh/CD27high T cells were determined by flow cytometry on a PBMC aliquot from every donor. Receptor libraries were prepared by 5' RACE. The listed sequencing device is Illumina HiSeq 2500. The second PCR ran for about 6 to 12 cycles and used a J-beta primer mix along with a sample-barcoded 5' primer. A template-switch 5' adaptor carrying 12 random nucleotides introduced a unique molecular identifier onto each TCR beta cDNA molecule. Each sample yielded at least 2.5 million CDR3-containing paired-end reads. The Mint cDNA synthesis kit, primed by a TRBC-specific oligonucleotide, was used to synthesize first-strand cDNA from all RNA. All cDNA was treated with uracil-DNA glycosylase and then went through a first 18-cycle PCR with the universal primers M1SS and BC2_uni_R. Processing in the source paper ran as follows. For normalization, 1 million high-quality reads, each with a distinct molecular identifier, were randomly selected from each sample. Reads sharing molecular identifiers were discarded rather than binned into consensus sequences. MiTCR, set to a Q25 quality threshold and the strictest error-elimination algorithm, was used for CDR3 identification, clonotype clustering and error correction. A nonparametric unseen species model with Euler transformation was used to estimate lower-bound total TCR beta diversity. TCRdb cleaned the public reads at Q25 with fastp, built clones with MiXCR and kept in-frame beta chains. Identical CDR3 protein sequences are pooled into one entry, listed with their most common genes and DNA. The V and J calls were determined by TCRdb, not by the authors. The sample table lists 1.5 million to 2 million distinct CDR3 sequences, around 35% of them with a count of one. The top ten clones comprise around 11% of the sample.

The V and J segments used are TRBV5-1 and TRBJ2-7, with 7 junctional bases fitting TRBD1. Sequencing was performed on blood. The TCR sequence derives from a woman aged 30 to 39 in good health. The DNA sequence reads TGCGCCAGCTGCTTGCTCCCGGGACAGCAATACGAGCAGTACTTC. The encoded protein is CASCLLPGQQYEQYF. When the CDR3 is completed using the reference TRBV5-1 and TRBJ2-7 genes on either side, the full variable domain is KAGVTQTPRYLIKTRGQQVTLSCSPISGHRSVSWYQQTPGQGLQFLFEYFSETQRNKGNFPGRFSGRQFSNSRSEMNVSTLELGDSALYLCASCLLPGQQYEQYFGPGTRLTVT.